This T cell receptor (beta chain) came from a study of shared clonotypes between healthy human individuals. At the level of the study: Three CD4 naive, three CD4 memory, two CD8 naive and one CD8 memory plate were used per donor. Regarding the study as a whole: It was observed that 5% to 6% of naive CD4 clonotypes were shared across several donors.

This CDR3 spans 14 amino acids. The germline V gene has CDR1 SEHNR and CDR2 FQNEAQ (reference sequence). Trimming took 2 bases from V and 2 from J, leaving 10 bases between them. Naive CD8 cells lacked CD45RO, underwent positive selection for CCR7 and left out terminally differentiated effector memory CD45RA+ cells. Donors were healthy HIV-negative adults without recently reported acute infections or vaccinations. The method was immunoSEQ multiplex PCR; TCRdb's version includes in-frame clones alone and lacks a portion of them. The sample consists of about 1,800,000 clones, about 94% of them appearing once. Worth noting for this clone: Its antigen is unidentified.

This sequence originates from a man aged 18 to 29 in good health. The sequenced material came from naive CD8+ T cells sorted from blood. V is TRBV7-9 and J is TRBJ2-7; possibly TRBD1 for D (6 bases). CDR3 in amino acids: CASSLSTGPYEQYF. Here the CDR3 DNA reads TGTGCCAGCAGCTTATCAACAGGGCCCTACGAGCAGTACTTC.